Presented here are 18 T cell receptor beta chains from one specimen sequenced in a study of shared clonotypes between healthy human individuals. The protocol was immunoSEQ multiplex PCR, while the TCRdb copy is restricted to in-frame clones and leaves out a portion. Here the sample spans approximately 1.5 million clones, 95% to 99% being singletons. Sequenced input: naive CD4+ T cells sorted from blood. As for subset: CD45RA+ positively selected. The source is a man in his thirties or forties in good health.

The chain links TRBV2 to TRBJ1-1; 8 nucleotides align to TRBD1. Germline assignment: CDR1 SNHLY and CDR2 FYNNEI. After removal of 2 bases from V and 1 base from J, the junction contained 3 bases not matched to a gene. CDR3 size: 15 residues. For the CDR3, the DNA is TGTGCCAGCAGTGAAACACAGGGGGGGAACACTGAAGCTTTCTTT. It translates to CASSETQGGNTEAFF.

This clone has a single count. At the DNA level, this CDR3 is encoded by other sequences in the same sample as well. This sequence joins TRBV7-8 and TRBJ2-2, with 8 bases identical to TRBD2. V lost 5 bases, J lost 1 base, and 3 bases stayed unmatched. The CDR3 runs 15 residues. Germline CDR1 is SGHVS and CDR2 is FQNEAQ. This CDR3 is CASSPRGGNTGELFF. DNA for the CDR3: TGTGCCAGCAGCCCCCGGGGGGGGAACACCGGGGAGCTGTTTTTT. The full variable domain, with the rest looked up from reference TRBV7-8 and TRBJ2-2, is GAGVSQSPRYKVAKRGQDVALRCDPISGHVSLFWYQQALGQGPEFLTYFQNEAQLDKSGLPSDRFFAERPEGSVSTLKIQRTQQEDSAVYLCASSPRGGNTGELFFGEGSRLTVL.

The J gene is TRBJ1-1, the V gene TRBV19; D not resolved. Germline V gene sequence: CDR1 LNHDA, CDR2 SQIVND (reference sequence). This CDR3 has 14 residues. V lost 1 base and J lost 6, with 12 bases in between. Written as DNA, the CDR3 is TGTGCCAGTAGTATAGGGGCGCAGCTCGCTGAAGCTTTCTTT. Its translation is CASSIGAQLAEAFF.

The rearrangement uses TRBV6-1 and TRBJ2-7; 8 nucleotides line up with TRBD1. V dropped 4 bases and J dropped 5; count of bases not matched to a gene: 10. From germline, CDR1 is MNHNS and CDR2 SASEGT. This CDR3 spans 15 amino acids. The CDR3 coding sequence is TGTGCCAGCAGTGGATTACAGGGGGTGACCCACGAGCAGTACTTC. Translated: CASSGLQGVTHEQYF.

The chain has TRBV18 and TRBJ1-1; D is unresolved. This CDR3 comprises 14 residues. Trimming took off 5 bases at V and 1 base at J, with 11 bases between the two ends. The germline gives CDR1 KGHSH, CDR2 LQKENI. The CDR3: CASSDSRGNTEAFF. The CDR3 nucleotides read TGTGCCAGCTCAGATTCCCGGGGGAACACTGAAGCTTTCTTT.

The sample holds one count of this clone. V is TRBV27 and J is TRBJ1-5, with D unclear. The V and J ends lost 3 bases and 4 bases respectively, with 10 bases between them. Germline CDR1 reads MNHEY; CDR2 reads SMNVEV (reference sequence). The length of the CDR3 is 14 residues. The CDR3 here is CASSFRGSNQPQHF. The CDR3 DNA sequence: TGTGCCAGCAGTTTTAGAGGGTCGAATCAGCCCCAGCATTTT.

The V call is TRBV4-1, the J call TRBJ2-7; TRBD2 is a possible D gene (5 bases). Trimming stripped 1 base from V and 3 bases from J, with 16 bases between. CDR1 is MGHRA, CDR2 YSYEKL, per germline. CDR3 size: 16 residues. CDR3 bases: TGCGCCAGCAGCCAAGGGTCAGCGGCTCACCTCTACGAGCAGTACTTC. Its protein is CASSQGSAAHLYEQYF.

The rearrangement uses TRBV7-2 and TRBJ1-2; D call uncertain. Trimming removed 1 base from V and 0 bases from J, with 6 bases in between. Germline assignment: CDR1 SGHTA and CDR2 FQGNSA. The CDR3 loop spans 14 amino acids. CDR3: CASSLVSTNYGYTF. CDR3 coding DNA: TGTGCCAGCAGCTTAGTTTCAACTAACTATGGCTACACCTTC. Full variable domain (outside the CDR3, taken from reference TRBV7-2 and TRBJ1-2): GAGVSQSPSNKVTEKGKDVELRCDPISGHTALYWYRQSLGQGLEFLIYFQGNSAPDKSGLPSDRFSAERTGGSVSTLTIQRTQQEDSAVYLCASSLVSTNYGYTFGSGTRLTVV.

The chain links TRBV6-5 to TRBJ2-7; D is perhaps TRBD2 (5 bases). Trimming shortened V by 8 bases and J by 1 base, and 15 bases separated the two germline ends. The germline V gene encodes CDR1 MNHEY and CDR2 SVGAGI. The CDR3 extends over 14 amino acids. The CDR3 loop reads CASGSHSLSYEQYF. The CDR3 DNA reads TGTGCCAGCGGGAGTCATTCGCTTTCCTACGAGCAGTACTTC.

This chain links TRBV18 with TRBJ2-1, with 12 positions matching TRBD1. CDR3 length: 15 amino acids. The germline gives CDR1 KGHSH, CDR2 LQKENI. Trimming removed 5 bases from V and 7 bases from J; junction bases left unmatched: 6. The CDR3 bases are TGTGCCAGCTCAACCCGGGACAGGGGGCCAAATGAGCAGTTCTTC. Its translation: CASSTRDRGPNEQFF.

The chain is built from TRBV18 and TRBJ2-7; 7 bases match TRBD2. Trimming cost V 0 bases and J 2 bases; bases outside gene matches: 4. The length of the CDR3 is 15 residues. Germline V gives CDR1 KGHSH, CDR2 LQKENI. CDR3 sequence: CASSPPVSGPYEQYF. The CDR3 DNA sequence: TGTGCCAGCTCACCACCAGTTAGCGGGCCCTACGAGCAGTACTTC. The full variable domain, in which reference TRBV18 and TRBJ2-7 provide the parts outside the CDR3, is NAGVMQNPRHLVRRRGQEARLRCSPMKGHSHVYWYRQLPEEGLKFMVYLQKENIIDESGMPKERFSAEFPKEGPSILRIQQVVRGDSAAYFCASSPPVSGPYEQYFGPGTRLTVT.

The gene calls are TRBV7-8 and TRBJ2-5, with 10 bases that match TRBD2. J lost 3 bases, V lost 4 bases, and 8 bases had no gene match. The CDR3 runs 16 residues. Germline loops: CDR1 SGHVS, CDR2 FQNEAQ. The CDR3, as DNA: TGTGCCAGCAGCTCCTATCCTACTAGCGGGAAAGAGACCCAGTACTTC. It codes for CASSSYPTSGKETQYF.

The rearrangement uses TRBV28 and TRBJ2-2; 10 bases map to TRBD2. Per germline, CDR1 MDHEN and CDR2 SYDVKM. The CDR3 spans 15 residues. V dropped 5 bases and J dropped 6; count of bases not matched to a gene: 6. CDR3 DNA sequence: TGTGCCAGCAGTCGCACTAGCGGGATGGCCGGGGAGCTGTTTTTT. Its translation is CASSRTSGMAGELFF. Complete variable domain (other parts from reference TRBV28 and TRBJ2-2): DVKVTQSSRYLVKRTGEKVFLECVQDMDHENMFWYRQDPGLGLRLIYFSYDVKMKEKGDIPEGYSVSREKKERFSLILESASTNQTSMYLCASSRTSGMAGELFFGEGSRLTVL.

With regard to this clone: At one boundary the junction diverges from the germline segment, which might be a read error. This chain connects TRBV5-1 to TRBJ2-3; perhaps TRBD1 as D (5 bases). CDR3 length: 14 residues. CDR1 SGHRS and CDR2 YFSETQ come from the germline V gene. The DNA of the CDR3 is TGCGCCAGCAGCTTGGGACAGCCCACAGGTACGCAGTATTTT. Translation gives CASSLGQPTGTQYF.

V usage is TRBV5-8 and J usage is TRBJ2-1; 15 nucleotides agree with TRBD2. Trimming removed 0 bases from V and 5 bases from J; junction bases left unmatched: 6. Germline lookup yields CDR1 SGHTS and CDR2 YDEGEE. The CDR3 extends over 18 amino acids. The CDR3 region has the DNA TGTGCCAGCAGCTTGGTGGAGCGGACTAGCGGGAGGGACAATGAGCAGTTCTTC. Translated: CASSLVERTSGRDNEQFF. Variable domain in full (rest from reference TRBV5-8 and TRBJ2-1): EAGVTQSPTHLIKTRGQQATLRCSPISGHTSVYWYQQALGLGLQFLLWYDEGEERNRGNFPPRFSGRQFPNYSSELNVNALELEDSALYLCASSLVERTSGRDNEQFFGPGTRLTVL.

The V gene is TRBV7-3, the J gene TRBJ1-1; no clear D gene. Trimming removed 1 base from V and 7 bases from J, with 7 bases in between. The CDR3 has 12 residues. CDR1 is SGHTA, CDR2 FQGTGA, per germline. CDR3 sequence reads: CASSLIPGEAFF. CDR3 in DNA: TGTGCCAGCAGCTTAATTCCAGGTGAAGCTTTCTTT.

The chain links TRBV29-1 to TRBJ2-5, with a possible D match to TRBD2 (5 bases). V lost 5 bases and J 3 bases, leaving 10 bases between the germline ends. Germline assignment: CDR1 SQVTM and CDR2 ANQGSEA. The CDR3 has 12 amino acids. CDR3 in amino acids: CSVLDGKETQYF. CDR3 in DNA: TGCAGCGTTCTGGACGGGAAAGAGACCCAGTACTTC. The full variable domain, completed using reference TRBV29-1 and TRBJ2-5, is SAVISQKPSRDICQRGTSLTIQCQVDSQVTMMFWYRQQPGQSLTLIATANQGSEATYESGFVIDKFPISRPNLTFSTLTVSNMSPEDSSIYLCSVLDGKETQYFGPGTRLLVL.

The V and J genes are TRBV28 and TRBJ2-5; 8 bases agree with TRBD1. Germline CDR1 MDHEN, CDR2 SYDVKM. V was pared by 3 bases and J by 2 bases, with 5 bases of the junction left unmatched. This CDR3 spans 15 amino acids. The CDR3 region has the DNA TGTGCCAGCAGTTTTCAGGGGGCCTTTCAAGAGACCCAGTACTTC. Amino acid sequence: CASSFQGAFQETQYF.